This entry lists 16 T cell receptor beta chains sequenced from one sample in a study of spatial heterogeneity in lung cancer. Study-level findings and limits: Tumors with more nonsynonymous mutations had more expanded intratumoral alpha and beta TCRs.

No cognate antigen is known for these TCRs. Time point: sample taken at primary tumor resection. TCRdb ran MiXCR on the 5' RACE reads and lists one entry per CDR3 protein. The table has about 6,900 distinct CDR3 sequences, less than 8% seen once; the top ten hold 12%. Here the sequenced sample was lung tumor tissue, taken at surgery. Receptors originate from a male donor with early-stage non-small cell lung cancer.

Many counts were recorded for this clonotype. The rearrangement joins TRBV11-2 to TRBJ2-2; 11 bases map to TRBD1. CDR3 size: 18 residues. The trim removed 1 base at V and 6 bases at J, leaving 10 bases unmatched. From germline, CDR1 is SGHAT and CDR2 FQNNGV. CDR3 sequence (DNA): TGTGCCAGCAGCTTAGTCTCCTTCCCGGGACAGGGGGCCGGGGAGCTGTTTTTT. Translation: CASSLVSFPGQGAGELFF.

By frequency in the sample, this clonotype is medium-sized. The chain carries TRBV12-3 or TRBV12-4 and TRBJ1-6; D unresolved. The CDR3 has 15 amino acids. Trimming left V 3 bases short and J 2 bases short, with 8 bases between. The CDR3 sequence is CASSLIGAYNSPLHF. The CDR3 region has the DNA TGTGCCAGCAGTTTGATTGGCGCCTATAATTCACCCCTCCACTTT.

This clonotype was observed many times. A junction boundary mismatches the germline segment, possibly from a read error. V and J are TRBV12-3 or TRBV12-4 and TRBJ1-2, with D perhaps TRBD1 (6 bases). This CDR3 is 13 amino acids long. The DNA for the CDR3 is TGTGCCAGCAGCCGAAGCGGGGGCGCGGGGGAATACTTC. Encoded protein: CASSRSGGAGEYF.

This clonotype occurred a few times. The chain links TRBV20-1 to TRBJ2-1; TRBD2 matches 11 bases. V shed 8 bases and J 4 bases; nucleotides not matched to a gene: 7. The CDR3 is 14 amino acids. From germline, CDR1 is DFQATT and CDR2 SNEGSKA (reference sequence). CDR3 bases: TGCAGTCAAGGGGGGACTAGCGGTTACAATGAGCAGTTCTTC. This translates into CSQGGTSGYNEQFF.

This clonotype was detected ten times or more. The chain carries TRBV2 and TRBJ2-3; the match to TRBD1 covers 7 bases. Germline CDR1 SNHLY, CDR2 FYNNEI. CDR3 size: 15 residues. V trimming: 1 base; J trimming: 2 bases; junction bases outside the gene matches: 3. The CDR3 sequence: CASSEGQGPTDTQYF. CDR3 nucleotide sequence: TGTGCCAGCAGTGAAGGACAGGGCCCCACAGATACGCAGTATTTT.

This clonotype has ten or more counts. The chain is built from TRBV4-3 and TRBJ1-4; weak D call: TRBD1 (6 bases). Germline CDR1 and CDR2: LGHNA and YSLEER. Trimming left V 3 bases short and J 7 bases short, with 15 bases between. The length of the CDR3 is 15 residues. The CDR3 DNA is TGCGCCAGCAGCCAGAGGGGGGCGCGGGGTGAAAAACTGTTTTTT. Its translation is CASSQRGARGEKLFF.

By share, this clonotype ranks as medium-sized. The chain couples TRBV28 to TRBJ2-1; TRBD2 matches 7 bases. The CDR3 has 15 amino acids. Germline V gene lookup returns CDR1 MDHEN and CDR2 SYDVKM. Trimming took 3 bases from V and 7 from J; bases not matched to a gene: 9. The chain's CDR3 is CASSFPGGGRNEQFF. The DNA of the CDR3 is TGTGCCAGCAGTTTCCCCGGGGGAGGGCGGAATGAGCAGTTCTTC.

This clonotype ranks as medium-sized. The rearrangement uses TRBV20-1 and TRBJ2-5, with D perhaps given as TRBD1 or TRBD2 (5 bases each). Germline V gives CDR1 DFQATT, CDR2 SNEGSKA (reference sequence). Trimming stripped 5 bases from V and 0 bases from J, with 13 bases between. This CDR3 is built from 14 residues. The CDR3 DNA reads as TGCAGTGCTGGGACCCTTTTCGACCAAGAGACCCAGTACTTC. It encodes CSAGTLFDQETQYF.

This clonotype is labeled as medium-sized (0.01 to 0.1%). This chain uses TRBV3-1 with TRBJ2-1; 11 bases align to TRBD2. Germline V gene sequence: CDR1 LGHDT, CDR2 YNNKEL (reference sequence). The CDR3 sequence is 16 residues long. Trimming removed 4 bases from V and 6 bases from J; junction bases left unmatched: 8. CDR3 sequence (DNA): TGTGCCAGCAGCCCAACGCAACTAGCGGGAGCCAATGAGCAGTTCTTC. This translates into CASSPTQLAGANEQFF.

This clonotype was recorded many times. The rearrangement uses TRBV20-1 and TRBJ1-6; 9 bases align to TRBD1. CDR3 length: 14 amino acids. Germline values: CDR1 DFQATT, CDR2 SNEGSKA (reference sequence). V lost 5 bases and J lost 7; bases outside the gene matches: 6. CDR3 bases: TGCAGTGCTGGGACAGGGTCCCCCAATTCACCCCTCCACTTT. It codes for CSAGTGSPNSPLHF.

Relative to its sample, this clonotype is medium-sized (0.01 to 0.1%). The chain combines TRBV30 with TRBJ1-1; no clear D gene. Germline assignment: CDR1 GTSNPN and CDR2 SVGIG (reference sequence). CDR3 length: 15 amino acids. The V gene lost 4 bases and the J gene lost 0 bases, with 15 bases spanning the gap. Here the CDR3 DNA reads TGTGCCTGGACCGAGTCGGCCTGGATGAACACTGAAGCTTTCTTT. This sequence encodes CAWTESAWMNTEAFF.

This clonotype was recorded many times. The chain recombines TRBV9 with TRBJ2-3; D ambiguous. V lost 0 bases and J 4 bases, leaving 12 bases between the germline ends. The CDR3 sequence is 15 residues long. CDR1 is SGDLS and CDR2 is YYNGEE in the germline V gene. The CDR3 DNA is TGTGCCAGCAGCGTAGACGGAGTGTACGCAGATACGCAGTATTTT. Protein product: CASSVDGVYADTQYF. The full variable domain, in which reference TRBV9 and TRBJ2-3 provide the parts outside the CDR3, is DSGVTQTPKHLITATGQRVTLRCSPRSGDLSVYWYQQSLDQGLQFLIQYYNGEERAKGNILERFSAQQFPDLHSELNLSSLELGDSALYFCASSVDGVYADTQYFGPGTRLTVL.

This clonotype was seen ten or more times. The rearrangement uses TRBV6-4 and TRBJ2-3; the D gene is possibly TRBD1 (5 bases). There are 14 residues in the CDR3. CDR1 is MRHNA and CDR2 is SNTAGT in the germline V gene. Trimming removed 2 bases from V and 0 bases from J, with 6 bases in between. CDR3 sequence reads: CASSDGASTDTQYF. The CDR3 DNA reads as TGTGCCAGCAGTGACGGGGCAAGCACAGATACGCAGTATTTT.

The table lists this clonotype with a few counts. The chain couples TRBV27 to TRBJ2-7, with 9 bases lining up with TRBD2. The CDR3 sequence is 14 residues long. Losses at the gene ends were 5 bases for V and 5 bases for J; bases not matched to a gene: 7. Germline assignment: CDR1 MNHEY and CDR2 SMNVEV (reference sequence). The CDR3 bases are TGTGCCAGCAGTGGACTTAGCGGGAGAAACGAGCAGTACTTC. Its translation: CASSGLSGRNEQYF.

The chain uses TRBV20-1 and TRBJ2-3; 7 nucleotides line up with TRBD1. Trimming took 7 bases from V and 6 from J; bases not matched to a gene: 4. Germline CDR1 reads DFQATT; CDR2 reads SNEGSKA (reference sequence). The CDR3 extends over 11 amino acids. CDR3 protein: CSEQGTDTQYF. CDR3 nucleotide sequence: TGCAGTGAACAGGGGACGGATACGCAGTATTTT.

In this sample, this clonotype is medium-sized (0.01 to 0.1%). This sequence joins TRBV5-5 and TRBJ2-7, with D perhaps matching TRBD1 (5 bases). The CDR3 has 18 residues. Trimming cost V 0 bases and J 5 bases, with 24 bases left between them. Germline values: CDR1 SGHKS, CDR2 YYEKEE (reference sequence). The CDR3 here is CASSLAGPRQGTAHEQYF. The CDR3 DNA reads TGTGCCAGCAGCTTGGCCGGACCGAGGCAGGGCACCGCCCACGAGCAGTACTTC.